The rows below give T cell receptor beta chains drawn from one sample of a study of blood T cell repertoires in COVID-19. The repertoire was sequenced with immunoSEQ multiplex PCR; TCRdb's copy has only in-frame clones and lacks some. The sample has 130,000 to 150,000 clones; roughly 88% are singletons. Material: peripheral blood. These receptor sequences come from a woman aged 60 to 75 with COVID-19, enrolled during active disease. Each CDR3 is given with its conserved first and last residue. Each record gives: V gene, clone size, J gene, D gene, CDR3 protein, CDR3 DNA. A D gene is named only where the DNA matches it firmly. A clone size is listed for some rows: how often the clone was seen (once, few, many), or a class if it is expanded.

v_gene: TRBV18
abundance: -
j_gene: TRBJ2-3
d_gene: -
CDR3aa: CASSPFDRSGDTQYF
CDR3nt: TGTGCCAGCTCACCCTTCGACAGGTCCGGAGATACGCAGTATTTT

v_gene: TRBV4-2
abundance: -
j_gene: TRBJ2-1
d_gene: TRBD2
CDR3aa: CASSQVRGGGGNEQFF
CDR3nt: TGTGCCAGCAGCCAAGTGCGGGGGGGCGGCGGGAATGAGCAGTTCTTC

v_gene: TRBV19
abundance: once
j_gene: TRBJ1-5
d_gene: -
CDR3aa: CASTKEGQTGFQPQHF
CDR3nt: TGTGCCAGTACTAAGGAGGGGCAGACCGGTTTTCAGCCCCAGCATTTT

v_gene: TRBV9
abundance: -
j_gene: TRBJ2-4
d_gene: TRBD1
CDR3aa: CASSQGQGVQYF
CDR3nt: TGTGCCAGCAGCCAAGGACAGGGCGTTCAGTACTTC

v_gene: TRBV30
abundance: -
j_gene: TRBJ2-4
d_gene: TRBD1
CDR3aa: CAWSSRGLAKNIQYF
CDR3nt: TGTGCCTGGAGTTCGAGGGGGCTAGCCAAAAACATTCAGTACTTC

v_gene: TRBV5-1
abundance: -
j_gene: TRBJ2-7
d_gene: -
CDR3aa: CASSLAWGEADEQYF
CDR3nt: TGCGCCAGCAGCTTGGCCTGGGGGGAAGCCGACGAGCAGTACTTC

v_gene: TRBV9
abundance: -
j_gene: TRBJ2-6
d_gene: -
CDR3aa: CASSVARGANVLTF
CDR3nt: TGTGCCAGCAGCGTAGCGCGTGGGGCCAACGTCCTGACTTTC

v_gene: TRBV6-5
abundance: once
j_gene: TRBJ2-7
d_gene: -
CDR3aa: CASSISGGSYEQYF
CDR3nt: TGTGCCAGCAGTATCTCCGGGGGCTCCTACGAGCAGTACTTC

v_gene: TRBV6-2/TRBV6-3
abundance: -
j_gene: TRBJ2-5
d_gene: TRBD2
CDR3aa: CASSYRAGGRRETQYF
CDR3nt: TGTGCCAGCAGTTACCGGGCGGGGGGGCGTCGAGAGACCCAGTACTTC

v_gene: TRBV3-1/TRBV3-2
abundance: -
j_gene: TRBJ2-1
d_gene: TRBD2
CDR3aa: CASSLPGLAGVEQFF
CDR3nt: TGTGCCAGCAGCCTTCCGGGACTAGCGGGGGTTGAGCAGTTCTTC

v_gene: TRBV30
abundance: -
j_gene: TRBJ1-4
d_gene: -
CDR3aa: CASTITTNEKLFF
CDR3nt: TGTGCCTCAACAATTACAACTAATGAAAAACTGTTTTTT

v_gene: TRBV19
abundance: -
j_gene: TRBJ2-7
d_gene: -
CDR3aa: CASSISRDEQYF
CDR3nt: TGTGCCAGTAGTATTTCTCGAGACGAGCAGTACTTC

v_gene: TRBV7-9
abundance: -
j_gene: TRBJ2-7
d_gene: -
CDR3aa: CASSPVYEQYF
CDR3nt: TGTGCCAGCAGCCCTGTTTACGAGCAGTACTTC

v_gene: TRBV11-2
abundance: -
j_gene: TRBJ1-4
d_gene: TRBD1
CDR3aa: CASTRVRGQNEKLFF
CDR3nt: TGTGCCAGCACCCGAGTGAGGGGGCAAAATGAAAAACTGTTTTTT

v_gene: TRBV7-8
abundance: -
j_gene: TRBJ2-7
d_gene: TRBD1
CDR3aa: CASSPWTGLNEQYF
CDR3nt: TGTGCCAGCAGCCCGTGGACAGGGTTGAACGAGCAGTACTTC

v_gene: TRBV9
abundance: -
j_gene: TRBJ1-1
d_gene: -
CDR3aa: CASSGHSAGTEAFF
CDR3nt: TGTGCCAGCAGCGGCCACTCGGCGGGCACTGAAGCTTTCTTT

v_gene: TRBV9
abundance: few
j_gene: TRBJ2-7
d_gene: TRBD1
CDR3aa: CASSADRDEQYF
CDR3nt: TGTGCCAGCAGCGCCGACAGGGATGAGCAGTACTTC

v_gene: TRBV12-2
abundance: -
j_gene: TRBJ1-2
d_gene: -
CDR3aa: CASRSHFQVEIPGYTF
CDR3nt: TGTGCAAGTCGCTCACACTTCCAGGTCGAAATTCCTGGCTACACCTTC

v_gene: TRBV9
abundance: -
j_gene: TRBJ1-3
d_gene: TRBD1
CDR3aa: CASSERQGFLNTIYF
CDR3nt: TGTGCCAGCAGCGAAAGACAGGGATTTTTGAACACCATATATTTT

v_gene: TRBV4-3
abundance: -
j_gene: TRBJ1-1
d_gene: -
CDR3aa: CASSQGRGNTEAFF
CDR3nt: TGCGCCAGCAGCCAAGGCAGGGGGAACACTGAAGCTTTCTTT

v_gene: TRBV15
abundance: -
j_gene: TRBJ1-6
d_gene: -
CDR3aa: CATSRGILGQDNSPLHF
CDR3nt: TGTGCCACCAGCAGAGGGATTTTGGGGCAGGATAATTCACCCCTCCACTTT

v_gene: TRBV5-5
abundance: -
j_gene: TRBJ1-1
d_gene: -
CDR3aa: CASSFEAASQAFF
CDR3nt: TGTGCCAGCAGCTTCGAAGCTGCGAGTCAAGCTTTCTTT

v_gene: TRBV11-2
abundance: -
j_gene: TRBJ1-4
d_gene: TRBD1
CDR3aa: CASSLEGDRTEKLFF
CDR3nt: TGTGCCAGCAGCTTAGAAGGGGACAGGACCGAAAAACTGTTTTTT

v_gene: TRBV10-1
abundance: -
j_gene: TRBJ2-7
d_gene: TRBD1
CDR3aa: CASSESTGFTSEQYF
CDR3nt: TGCGCCAGCAGTGAGTCGACAGGGTTTACGAGCGAGCAGTACTTC

v_gene: TRBV11-2
abundance: -
j_gene: TRBJ1-2
d_gene: TRBD1
CDR3aa: CASSPLGQGFRGYTF
CDR3nt: TGTGCCAGCAGCCCGCTCGGACAGGGATTTAGGGGCTACACCTTC

v_gene: TRBV19
abundance: -
j_gene: TRBJ2-4
d_gene: -
CDR3aa: CASSILGSIAKNIQYF
CDR3nt: TGTGCCAGTAGTATTTTGGGGAGCATAGCCAAAAACATTCAGTACTTC

v_gene: TRBV7-9
abundance: -
j_gene: TRBJ2-2
d_gene: TRBD2
CDR3aa: CANPTGGLITGELFF
CDR3nt: TGTGCCAACCCGACGGGGGGGTTGATCACCGGGGAGCTGTTTTTT

v_gene: TRBV11-3
abundance: -
j_gene: TRBJ2-6
d_gene: -
CDR3aa: CASSSGLQGANVLTF
CDR3nt: TGTGCCAGCAGCTCTGGACTTCAGGGGGCCAACGTCCTGACTTTC

v_gene: TRBV11-3
abundance: -
j_gene: TRBJ2-5
d_gene: -
CDR3aa: CASSLGTFGTQYF
CDR3nt: TGTGCCAGCAGCTTGGGGACTTTCGGGACCCAGTACTTC

v_gene: TRBV5-1
abundance: -
j_gene: TRBJ1-6
d_gene: -
CDR3aa: CASSDRQVYNSPLHF
CDR3nt: TGCGCCAGCAGCGACCGACAGGTCTATAATTCACCCCTCCACTTT

v_gene: TRBV15
abundance: -
j_gene: TRBJ1-2
d_gene: TRBD1
CDR3aa: CATSHVLQGADGYTF
CDR3nt: TGTGCCACCAGCCACGTTTTACAGGGGGCGGATGGCTACACCTTC

v_gene: TRBV4-3
abundance: -
j_gene: TRBJ2-2
d_gene: TRBD2
CDR3aa: CASSQDSGGAGNTGELFF
CDR3nt: TGCGCCAGCAGCCAAGATAGCGGGGGGGCCGGGAACACCGGGGAGCTGTTTTTT

v_gene: TRBV19
abundance: -
j_gene: TRBJ2-7
d_gene: -
CDR3aa: CATGQYYEQYF
CDR3nt: TGTGCCACCGGACAGTACTACGAGCAGTACTTC

v_gene: TRBV19
abundance: -
j_gene: TRBJ1-2
d_gene: -
CDR3aa: CASSEGHSNYGYTF
CDR3nt: TGTGCCAGTAGTGAGGGACACTCCAACTATGGCTACACCTTC

v_gene: TRBV5-3
abundance: -
j_gene: TRBJ1-5
d_gene: TRBD1
CDR3aa: CARSFGTANQPQHF
CDR3nt: TGTGCCAGAAGCTTCGGGACAGCTAATCAGCCCCAGCATTTT

v_gene: TRBV5-1
abundance: -
j_gene: TRBJ2-3
d_gene: TRBD2
CDR3aa: CASSLGTSGGRRDTQYF
CDR3nt: TGCGCCAGCAGCTTGGGGACTAGCGGGGGTAGGCGGGATACGCAGTATTTT

v_gene: TRBV7-3
abundance: once
j_gene: TRBJ2-3
d_gene: TRBD1
CDR3aa: CASSLQGESTDTQYF
CDR3nt: TGTGCCAGCAGCCTACAGGGGGAGAGCACAGATACGCAGTATTTT

v_gene: TRBV7-9
abundance: -
j_gene: TRBJ1-1
d_gene: TRBD1
CDR3aa: CASSLTYRGPTIEAFF
CDR3nt: TGTGCCAGCAGCTTAACATACAGGGGTCCCACCATTGAAGCTTTCTTT

v_gene: TRBV30
abundance: -
j_gene: TRBJ1-2
d_gene: TRBD1
CDR3aa: CAWSMGRGLNYGYTF
CDR3nt: TGTGCCTGGAGTATGGGCAGGGGGCTCAACTATGGCTACACCTTC

v_gene: TRBV3-1/TRBV3-2
abundance: -
j_gene: TRBJ2-7
d_gene: -
CDR3aa: CASSQGLVGAGEQYF
CDR3nt: TGTGCCAGCAGCCAAGGTTTAGTGGGGGCCGGCGAGCAGTACTTC

v_gene: TRBV6-4
abundance: -
j_gene: TRBJ2-2
d_gene: -
CDR3aa: CASSDSGPPGELFF
CDR3nt: TGTGCCAGCAGTGACTCGGGCCCGCCCGGGGAGCTGTTTTTT

v_gene: TRBV7-5
abundance: once
j_gene: TRBJ1-2
d_gene: -
CDR3aa: CARSLGRQKAWYGYTF
CDR3nt: TGTGCCAGAAGCTTAGGGAGACAGAAGGCTTGGTATGGCTACACCTTC

v_gene: TRBV29-1
abundance: once
j_gene: TRBJ2-3
d_gene: -
CDR3aa: CSVSSTDTQYF
CDR3nt: TGCAGCGTTTCTAGCACAGATACGCAGTATTTT

v_gene: TRBV2
abundance: -
j_gene: TRBJ2-1
d_gene: TRBD2
CDR3aa: CASQREESYNEQFF
CDR3nt: TGTGCCAGCCAACGGGAGGAGAGCTACAATGAGCAGTTCTTC

v_gene: TRBV4-3
abundance: -
j_gene: TRBJ2-1
d_gene: TRBD2
CDR3aa: CASSPQGSGVVNEQFF
CDR3nt: TGCGCCAGCAGCCCCCAGGGTAGCGGGGTTGTGAATGAGCAGTTCTTC

v_gene: TRBV5-6
abundance: -
j_gene: TRBJ2-4
d_gene: TRBD1
CDR3aa: CASSLTGGPKNIQYF
CDR3nt: TGTGCCAGCAGCTTGACAGGGGGCCCCAAAAACATTCAGTACTTC

v_gene: TRBV5-1
abundance: -
j_gene: TRBJ1-2
d_gene: TRBD1
CDR3aa: CASSQQGKTNYGYTF
CDR3nt: TGCGCCAGCAGCCAACAGGGGAAGACTAACTATGGCTACACCTTC

v_gene: TRBV5-1
abundance: -
j_gene: TRBJ1-2
d_gene: TRBD1
CDR3aa: CASSLAGQVLYGYTF
CDR3nt: TGCGCCAGCAGCTTAGCAGGACAGGTCCTCTATGGCTACACCTTC

v_gene: TRBV5-1
abundance: -
j_gene: TRBJ1-1
d_gene: -
CDR3aa: CASSFGQNTEAFF
CDR3nt: TGCGCCAGCAGCTTCGGACAGAACACTGAAGCTTTCTTT